Listed here are 32 T cell receptor beta chains from one sample, sequenced in a study of shared clonotypes between healthy human individuals. Produced via immunoSEQ multiplex PCR; TCRdb's table is partial and in-frame only. The repertoire holds almost 750,000 clones, with about two thirds as singletons. Specimen: memory CD4+ T cells sorted from blood. Subset: CD45RA-negative fraction. The receptors were gathered from a woman aged 25 to 39 in good health.

This clone was recorded only once. The rearrangement uses TRBV29-1 and TRBJ2-5; 8 bases are shared with TRBD1. The CDR3 length is 13 residues. The germline gives CDR1 SQVTM, CDR2 ANQGSEA. The V gene end was trimmed by 4 bases and the J gene end by 5 bases; junction bases not matched to a gene: 6. The CDR3: CSVVGQARETQYF. The CDR3 bases are TGCAGCGTTGTGGGACAGGCAAGGGAGACCCAGTACTTC.

This clone was seen a handful of times. The V and J genes are TRBV28 and TRBJ2-7; tentatively, D is TRBD1 (6 bases). CDR3 length equals 15 residues. Germline V gene sequence: CDR1 MDHEN, CDR2 SYDVKM. Trimming shortened V by 7 bases and J by 4 bases, and 20 bases separated the two germline ends. DNA for the CDR3: TGTGCCAGCACCCCCATGGGGCAGGGGTCGTACGAGCAGTACTTC. It codes for CASTPMGQGSYEQYF.

The V and J genes are TRBV18 and TRBJ2-7; TRBD1 might be the D (7 bases). Germline CDR1 and CDR2: KGHSH and LQKENI. Trimming took 4 bases from V and 3 from J, leaving 10 bases between them. The CDR3 covers 13 residues. The CDR3 DNA follows: TGTGCCAGCTCACGGAGGGACAGCTACGAGCAGTACTTC. Translating it yields CASSRRDSYEQYF.

The chain joins TRBV27 to TRBJ2-1; D may match TRBD1 or TRBD2 (5 bases each). Trimming took 8 bases from V and 0 from J, leaving 14 bases between them. There are 15 residues in the CDR3. CDR1 is MNHEY and CDR2 is SMNVEV in the germline V gene (reference sequence). As DNA, the CDR3 is TGTGCCAGCTCGGGACCGCTCAGCTCCTACAATGAGCAGTTCTTC. Translated, it gives CASSGPLSSYNEQFF.

This clone was detected only once. V is TRBV2 and J is TRBJ2-1, with D possibly matching TRBD2 (5 bases). Germline lookup yields CDR1 SNHLY and CDR2 FYNNEI. Trimming pared 5 bases from V and 5 bases from J, leaving 7 bases between. CDR3 size: 12 residues. The CDR3 reads CASSSGNNEQFF. CDR3 nucleotide sequence: TGTGCCAGCAGTTCGGGGAACAATGAGCAGTTCTTC.

V gene TRBV4-2 combines with J gene TRBJ2-2, with 11 nucleotides matching TRBD2. V was clipped by 0 bases and J by 6 bases; unmatched bases: 9. Germline-derived CDR1 and CDR2 are LGHNA and YNFKEQ. CDR3 length: 18 residues. The CDR3 spells CASSQELLAGVRPGELFF. The CDR3 DNA sequence: TGTGCCAGCAGCCAAGAACTACTAGCGGGAGTTCGCCCCGGGGAGCTGTTTTTT.

The gene calls are TRBV10-3 and TRBJ2-3; D possibly corresponds to TRBD1 (6 bases). Trimming cost V 5 bases and J 6 bases, with 18 bases left between them. CDR3 length: 15 residues. Germline CDR1 ENHRY, CDR2 SYGVKD. CDR3 DNA: TGTGCCATCAGTCTGACAGGTTCCTCATGGGATACGCAGTATTTT. Its translation is CAISLTGSSWDTQYF.

The count of this clone is one. V is TRBV4-1 and J is TRBJ2-5, with unresolved D. Between the trimmed V and J ends, which lost 1 base and 5 bases, there was a span of 8 bases. This CDR3 is 13 amino acids long. Germline CDR1 and CDR2: MGHRA and YSYEKL. CDR3 protein: CASSQGPMETQYF. The DNA for the CDR3 is TGCGCCAGCAGCCAAGGGCCCATGGAGACCCAGTACTTC.

Of note for this clone: Distinct nucleotide sequences in the sample also encode this CDR3. The rearrangement links TRBV28 to TRBJ1-1; unclear D gene. Germline CDR1 and CDR2: MDHEN and SYDVKM. Trimming pared 3 bases from V and 8 bases from J, leaving 10 bases between. This CDR3 comprises 12 residues. The CDR3 loop is CASSFWVGEAFF. Here the CDR3 DNA reads TGTGCCAGCAGTTTTTGGGTCGGCGAAGCTTTCTTT.

This clone was recorded a few times. The chain links TRBV7-2 to TRBJ1-1, with 8 positions matching TRBD1. Germline CDR1 is SGHTA and CDR2 is FQGNSA. CDR3 length equals 14 residues. V was clipped by 5 bases and J by 4 bases; unmatched bases: 6. The CDR3 DNA reads as TGTGCCAGCAGCGGCTCAGGGGGCGTCACTGAAGCTTTCTTT. This encodes CASSGSGGVTEAFF.

The chain links TRBV5-1 to TRBJ2-7; 9 nucleotides agree with TRBD2. Losses at the gene ends were 4 bases for V and 5 bases for J; bases not matched to a gene: 13. Germline V gene lookup returns CDR1 SGHRS and CDR2 YFSETQ. The CDR3 length is 16 residues. The chain's CDR3 is CASSPGWREGVDEQYF. The DNA for the CDR3 is TGCGCCAGCAGCCCGGGATGGCGGGAGGGGGTCGACGAGCAGTACTTC.

V and J are TRBV28 and TRBJ2-1; 9 bases match TRBD2. The CDR3 length is 15 residues. Germline lookup yields CDR1 MDHEN and CDR2 SYDVKM. V gave up 5 bases and J gave up 4 bases; unmatched junction bases: 6. The CDR3 region is CASSRSGSGYNEQFF. CDR3 in DNA: TGTGCCAGCAGTCGTAGCGGGAGTGGGTACAATGAGCAGTTCTTC.

With regard to this clone: This probably arose from a read error, given a far larger clone one base away. The chain employs TRBV2 and TRBJ1-2, with a weak D call TRBD1 (5 bases). The CDR3 contains 13 residues. CDR1 is SNHLY and CDR2 is FYNNEI in the germline V gene. Between the trimmed V and J ends, which lost 6 bases and 0 bases, there was a span of 8 bases. The CDR3 sequence is CASRRGANYGYTF. For the CDR3, the DNA is TGTGCCAGCAGGAGGGGAGCTAACTATGGCTACACCTTC.

Written as DNA, the CDR3 is TGTGCCAGCAGCCAAGAGGGGCAGGAGGCAGATACGCAGTATTTT. This sequence encodes CASSQEGQEADTQYF. The chain employs TRBV4-2 and TRBJ2-3; either TRBD1 or TRBD2 may fit D (5 bases each). In germline, CDR1 is LGHNA, CDR2 YNFKEQ. Trimming pared 0 bases from V and 4 bases from J, leaving 11 bases between. CDR3 size: 15 residues.

V and J are TRBV2 and TRBJ2-1, with a possible D match to TRBD1 (6 bases). CDR1 is SNHLY, CDR2 FYNNEI, per germline. The CDR3 is made up of 15 amino acids. Trimming pared 6 bases from V and 5 bases from J, leaving 17 bases between. Here the CDR3 DNA reads TGTGCCAGCAGAGAAAACGGGACACCAAACAATGAGCAGTTCTTC. Its protein is CASRENGTPNNEQFF.

The V call is TRBV7-9, the J call TRBJ2-2; 11 positions agree with TRBD2. Germline loops: CDR1 SEHNR, CDR2 FQNEAQ (reference sequence). This CDR3 is built from 17 residues. Germline trimming cut 10 bases from V and 2 bases from J; bases unmatched to any gene: 12. CDR3 in amino acids: CATTNSGTSGNTGELFF. In DNA form, the CDR3 reads TGTGCCACCACCAACTCCGGGACTAGCGGAAACACCGGGGAGCTGTTTTTT.

This rearrangement joins TRBV5-1 to TRBJ1-4; possibly TRBD1 for D (5 bases). Trimming removed 4 bases at V and 0 bases at J, with 19 bases between. Germline V gene lookup returns CDR1 SGHRS and CDR2 YFSETQ. This CDR3 is 18 amino acids long. CDR3 coding DNA: TGCGCCAGCAGCCTGGGACGGGTAGGGATATCAACTAATGAAAAACTGTTTTTT. This gives the protein CASSLGRVGISTNEKLFF.

This chain links TRBV4-1 with TRBJ2-5, with TRBD2 matching 7 bases. The CDR3 is made up of 15 amino acids. Germline V gives CDR1 MGHRA, CDR2 YSYEKL. J gave up 5 bases and V 3 bases, and 9 bases lay outside the gene matches. The CDR3 loop reads CASSHPMGEGETQYF. In DNA form, the CDR3 reads TGCGCCAGCAGCCACCCCATGGGGGAGGGGGAGACCCAGTACTTC.

J is TRBJ2-5 and V is TRBV2, with D perhaps matching TRBD2 (6 bases). The germline gives CDR1 SNHLY, CDR2 FYNNEI. The CDR3 is made up of 14 amino acids. V was trimmed by 3 bases and J by 2 bases, leaving 10 bases between them. The CDR3 region has the DNA TGTGCCAGCAGTGAGGGGGGAAGTCAAGAGACCCAGTACTTC. It yields the protein CASSEGGSQETQYF.

Turning to this clone: At the DNA level, this CDR3 is encoded by other sequences in the same sample as well. This chain connects TRBV11-2 to TRBJ2-3; D not certain. Trimming removed 1 base from V and 4 bases from J, with 6 bases in between. Germline V gives CDR1 SGHAT, CDR2 FQNNGV. This CDR3 comprises 13 residues. The CDR3 protein is CASSLAGPDTQYF. The CDR3 region has the DNA TGTGCCAGCAGCTTAGCGGGCCCAGATACGCAGTATTTT.

The chain is built from TRBV27 and TRBJ2-2; 7 bases agree with TRBD1. Germline lookup yields CDR1 MNHEY and CDR2 SMNVEV (reference sequence). The CDR3 totals 16 residues. The V gene end was trimmed by 7 bases and the J gene end by 4 bases; junction bases not matched to a gene: 12. The CDR3 region has the DNA TGTGCCAGCACCTTAAAGGGGGCATGGGGCACCGGGGAGCTGTTTTTT. Translating gives CASTLKGAWGTGELFF.

The gene calls are TRBV19 and TRBJ2-1; 7 bases agree with TRBD2. CDR3 size: 14 residues. Per germline, CDR1 LNHDA and CDR2 SQIVND (reference sequence). Unmatched junction bases numbered 9, after V lost 8 bases and J lost 5 bases. Written as DNA, the CDR3 is TGTGCCAGTGGCTGGGGCGGGAGCGACAATGAGCAGTTCTTC. It codes for CASGWGGSDNEQFF.

This clone was counted ten times or more. The chain employs TRBV2 and TRBJ2-3; D ambiguous. Germline V gene lookup returns CDR1 SNHLY and CDR2 FYNNEI. V shed 8 bases and J shed 2 bases, with 11 bases lying between them. This CDR3 comprises 13 residues. CDR3 protein: CASVGANTDTQYF. The CDR3 coding sequence is TGTGCCAGCGTCGGCGCGAACACAGATACGCAGTATTTT.

The chain has TRBV28 and TRBJ2-5; a possible D gene is TRBD2 (7 bases). The DNA end lines up better with TRBJ2-7; the J call may be wrong. Germline-derived CDR1 and CDR2 are MDHEN and SYDVKM. The CDR3 contains 16 residues. Here the CDR3 reads CASSFPGGGRSYEQYF. Here the CDR3 DNA reads TGTGCCAGCAGTTTTCCGGGGGGCGGCCGGTCCTACGAGCAGTACTTC.

The rearrangement uses TRBV7-9 and TRBJ2-2; D may be TRBD1 (5 bases). V was pared by 5 bases and J by 6 bases, with 13 bases between. The CDR3 length is 14 residues. In germline, CDR1 is SEHNR, CDR2 FQNEAQ (reference sequence). CDR3 loop: CASSPQTGAGELFF. CDR3 nucleotides: TGTGCCAGCAGCCCACAAACAGGCGCCGGGGAGCTGTTTTTT.

J is TRBJ1-2 and V is TRBV28; 7 positions agree with TRBD1. CDR1 and CDR2 from the germline V gene are MDHEN and SYDVKM. J was trimmed by 2 bases and V by 6 bases; bases with no gene match: 6. The CDR3 has 14 residues. The CDR3 region has the DNA TGTGCCAGCAGGATCAGGGGGTGGAACTATGGCTACACCTTC. This encodes CASRIRGWNYGYTF.

This rearrangement joins TRBV19 to TRBJ1-3, with a possible D match to TRBD1 (5 bases). This CDR3 spans 17 amino acids. The V and J ends lost 9 bases and 0 bases respectively, with 21 bases between them. Germline V lookup: CDR1 LNHDA, CDR2 SQIVND (reference sequence). CDR3 nucleotides: TGTGCCAGCACGCGGGGCCCCGGACTTGCCTCTGGAAACACCATATATTTT. Residues: CASTRGPGLASGNTIYF. Looking up the rest from reference TRBV19 and TRBJ1-3 gives the full variable domain: DGGITQSPKYLFRKEGQNVTLSCEQNLNHDAMYWYRQDPGQGLRLIYYSQIVNDFQKGDIAEGYSVSREKKESFPLTVTSAQKNPTAFYLCASTRGPGLASGNTIYFGEGSWLTVV.

This rearrangement joins TRBV6-4 to TRBJ1-2, with D uncertain. Germline loops: CDR1 MRHNA, CDR2 SNTAGT. The CDR3 extends over 12 amino acids. The V end was cut by 8 bases, the J end by 6 bases, with 13 bases between. The CDR3 coding sequence is TGTGCCAGCCTCCTCCCCCCCAATGGCTACACCTTC. This codes for CASLLPPNGYTF.

This clone was seen a few times. J is TRBJ2-3 and V is TRBV6-5; 13 nucleotides match TRBD2. Germline V lookup: CDR1 MNHEY, CDR2 SVGAGI. V dropped 6 bases and J dropped 7; count of bases not matched to a gene: 4. The CDR3 length is 14 residues. The CDR3 sequence is CASSPGLAGNTQYF. The CDR3 region has the DNA TGTGCCAGCAGCCCGGGACTAGCGGGAAATACGCAGTATTTT.

The chain joins TRBV13 to TRBJ2-1, with D tentatively TRBD2 (6 bases). The V gene's germline CDR1 is PRHDT and CDR2 FYEKMQ (reference sequence). The CDR3 length is 14 residues. Trimming stripped 3 bases from V and 7 bases from J, with 13 bases between. CDR3 loop: CASSLGRSGNEQFF. The CDR3, as DNA: TGTGCCAGCAGCTTGGGGAGAAGCGGGAATGAGCAGTTCTTC.

The chain carries TRBV5-3 and TRBJ1-4; 7 positions agree with TRBD1. TRBV5-3 is treated as an ORF (open reading frame) with a function not yet certain. The CDR3 is 20 amino acids. V lost 4 bases to trimming and J lost 6 bases; unmatched junction nucleotides: 24. DNA for the CDR3: TGTGCCAGAAGCCCCGTGGTTCTCATGAGGGGGCGCGACGGTTATGAAAAACTGTTTTTT. Amino acid sequence: CARSPVVLMRGRDGYEKLFF.

The rearrangement links TRBV11-2 to TRBJ2-3, with TRBD2 matching 8 bases. The CDR3 length is 17 residues. V gave up 4 bases and J gave up 1 base; unmatched junction bases: 10. Germline CDR1 is SGHAT and CDR2 is FQNNGV. The CDR3 sequence: CASSSKTSVWGTDTQYF. CDR3 coding DNA: TGTGCCAGCAGCTCGAAGACTAGCGTTTGGGGCACAGATACGCAGTATTTT.